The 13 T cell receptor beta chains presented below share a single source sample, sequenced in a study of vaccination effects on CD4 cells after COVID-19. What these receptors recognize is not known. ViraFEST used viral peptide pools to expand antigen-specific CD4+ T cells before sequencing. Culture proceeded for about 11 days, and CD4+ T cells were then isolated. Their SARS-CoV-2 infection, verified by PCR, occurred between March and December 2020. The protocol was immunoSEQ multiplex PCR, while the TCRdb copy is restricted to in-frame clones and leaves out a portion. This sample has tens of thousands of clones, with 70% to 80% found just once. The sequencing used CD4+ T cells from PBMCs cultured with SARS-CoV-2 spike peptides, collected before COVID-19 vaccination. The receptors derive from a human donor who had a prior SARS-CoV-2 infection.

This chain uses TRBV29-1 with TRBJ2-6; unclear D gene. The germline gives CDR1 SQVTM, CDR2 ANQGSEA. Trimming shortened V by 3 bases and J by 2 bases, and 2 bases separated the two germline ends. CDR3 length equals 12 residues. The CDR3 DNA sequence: TGCAGCGTTGATCCTGGGGCCAACGTCCTGACTTTC. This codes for CSVDPGANVLTF.

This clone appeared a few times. The CDR3 sequence: CASSYPYLAEGWEQYF. The CDR3 DNA reads as TGTGCCAGCAGCTACCCATATTTAGCGGAGGGATGGGAGCAGTACTTC. This rearrangement joins TRBV11-2 to TRBJ2-7, with TRBD2 as a possible D gene (6 bases). V was clipped by 4 bases and J by 7 bases, with 23 bases between them. CDR3 length: 16 residues. Germline CDR1 SGHAT, CDR2 FQNNGV.

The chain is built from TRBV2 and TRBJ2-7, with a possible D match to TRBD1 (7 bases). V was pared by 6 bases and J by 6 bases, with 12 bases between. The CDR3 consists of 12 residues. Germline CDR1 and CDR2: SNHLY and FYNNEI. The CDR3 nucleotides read TGTGCCAGCAGGGAGGGGGCCGTCGAGCAGTACTTC. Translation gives CASREGAVEQYF.

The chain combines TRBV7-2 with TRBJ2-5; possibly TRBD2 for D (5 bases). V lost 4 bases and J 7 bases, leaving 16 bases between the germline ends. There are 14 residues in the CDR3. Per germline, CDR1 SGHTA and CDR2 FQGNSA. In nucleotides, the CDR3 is TGTGCCAGCAGCTCTGTTGGGGAGTCAGGGACCCAGTACTTC. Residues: CASSSVGESGTQYF. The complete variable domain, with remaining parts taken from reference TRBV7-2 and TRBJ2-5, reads GAGVSQSPSNKVTEKGKDVELRCDPISGHTALYWYRQSLGQGLEFLIYFQGNSAPDKSGLPSDRFSAERTGGSVSTLTIQRTQQEDSAVYLCASSSVGESGTQYFGPGTRLLVL.

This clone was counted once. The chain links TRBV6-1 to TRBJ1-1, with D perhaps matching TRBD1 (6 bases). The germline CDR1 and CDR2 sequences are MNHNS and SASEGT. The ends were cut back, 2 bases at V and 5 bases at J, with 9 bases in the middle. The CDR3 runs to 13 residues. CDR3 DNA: TGTGCCAGCAGTGAACAGGGGTGGACTGAAGCTTTCTTT. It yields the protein CASSEQGWTEAFF.

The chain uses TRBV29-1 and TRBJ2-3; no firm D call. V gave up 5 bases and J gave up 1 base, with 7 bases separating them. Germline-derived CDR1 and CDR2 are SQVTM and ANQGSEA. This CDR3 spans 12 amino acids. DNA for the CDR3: TGCAGCGTTTTAGAAGGCACAGATACGCAGTATTTT. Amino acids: CSVLEGTDTQYF.

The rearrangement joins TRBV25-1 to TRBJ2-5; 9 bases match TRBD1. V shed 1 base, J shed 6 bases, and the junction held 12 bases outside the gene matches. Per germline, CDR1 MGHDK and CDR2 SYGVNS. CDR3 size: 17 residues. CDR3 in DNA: TGTGCCAGCAGTGAATCGAGGGGGGACAGGGCGTTACAGACCCAGTACTTC. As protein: CASSESRGDRALQTQYF.

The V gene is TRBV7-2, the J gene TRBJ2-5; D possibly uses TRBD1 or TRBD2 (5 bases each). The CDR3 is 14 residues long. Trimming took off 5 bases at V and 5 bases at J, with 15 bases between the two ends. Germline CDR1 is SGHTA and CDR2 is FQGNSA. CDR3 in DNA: TGTGCCAGCAGCCCGGGGACGGCGAGGGAGACCCAGTACTTC. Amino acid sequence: CASSPGTARETQYF.

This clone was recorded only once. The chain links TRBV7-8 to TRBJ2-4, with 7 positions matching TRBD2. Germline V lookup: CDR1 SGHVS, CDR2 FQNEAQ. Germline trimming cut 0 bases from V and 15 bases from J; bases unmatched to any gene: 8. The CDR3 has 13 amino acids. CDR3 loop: CASSLAEGLVGYF. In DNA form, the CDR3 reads TGTGCCAGCAGCTTAGCGGAAGGACTAGTAGGGTACTTC.

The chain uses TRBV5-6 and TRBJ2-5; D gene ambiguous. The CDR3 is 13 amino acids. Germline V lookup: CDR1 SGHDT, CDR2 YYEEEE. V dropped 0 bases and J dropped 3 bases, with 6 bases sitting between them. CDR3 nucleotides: TGTGCCAGCAGCTTGGTTCAGGAAGAGACCCAGTACTTC. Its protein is CASSLVQEETQYF.

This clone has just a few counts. The CDR3 coding sequence is TGTGCCAGCAGCCAAGATCCAGGCTACTACGAGCAGTACTTC. Its protein product is CASSQDPGYYEQYF. The V and J genes are TRBV4-2 and TRBJ2-7, with no clear D. V was shortened by 0 bases and J by 3 bases, with 9 bases between the two germline ends. CDR1 and CDR2 from the germline V gene are LGHNA and YNFKEQ. The CDR3 contains 14 residues.

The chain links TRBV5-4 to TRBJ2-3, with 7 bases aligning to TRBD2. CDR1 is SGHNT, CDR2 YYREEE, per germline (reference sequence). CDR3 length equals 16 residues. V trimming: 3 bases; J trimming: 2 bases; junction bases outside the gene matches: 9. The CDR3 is CASSSSLARVTDTQYF. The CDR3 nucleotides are TGTGCCAGCAGCTCTTCACTAGCGAGGGTCACAGATACGCAGTATTTT.

The CDR3 DNA reads TGTGCCAGCAGCTTGAAGGGGACATCAGGTTATGGCTACACCTTC. It codes for CASSLKGTSGYGYTF. V gene TRBV5-4 combines with J gene TRBJ1-2; D perhaps matches TRBD1 (6 bases). V lost 1 base and J 5 bases, leaving 15 bases between the germline ends. Germline lookup yields CDR1 SGHNT and CDR2 YYREEE (reference sequence). The CDR3 extends over 15 amino acids. The full variable domain, rest sourced from reference TRBV5-4 and TRBJ1-2, is ETGVTQSPTHLIKTRGQQVTLRCSSQSGHNTVSWYQQALGQGPQFIFQYYREEENGRGNFPPRFSGLQFPNYSSELNVNALELDDSALYLCASSLKGTSGYGYTFGSGTRLTVV.